One and the same sample provided the 26 T cell receptor beta chains below, sequenced in a study of blood T cell repertoires in COVID-19. Assay: immunoSEQ multiplex PCR; the TCRdb copy retains only in-frame clones and omits some. Of about 100,000 clones listed, approximately 92% were seen once; the top ten hold 4.5% to 6%. Sequencing was done on a sample of peripheral blood. These receptors were obtained from a man aged 50 to 60 with active COVID-19.

This rearrangement joins TRBV2 to TRBJ1-5, with D maybe TRBD1 (5 bases). Trimming shortened V by 0 bases and J by 1 base, and 13 bases separated the two germline ends. CDR3 length: 17 residues. Germline V CDR1 and CDR2: SNHLY, FYNNEI. This CDR3 reads CASSEALGQGSNQPQHF. The DNA for the CDR3 is TGTGCCAGCAGTGAAGCATTGGGTCAGGGAAGCAATCAGCCCCAGCATTTT.

The rearrangement uses TRBV5-1 and TRBJ1-1; TRBD1 aligns across 8 bases. Per the germline V gene, CDR1 is SGHRS and CDR2 is YFSETQ. V trimming: 5 bases; J trimming: 4 bases; junction bases outside the gene matches: 7. The CDR3 contains 14 residues. Written as DNA, the CDR3 is TGCGCCAGCAGTCAGACAGGGGAGGCCACTGAAGCTTTCTTT. The encoded protein is CASSQTGEATEAFF.

The V call is TRBV29-1, the J call TRBJ2-2; D gene unclear. The CDR3 runs to 14 residues. The V end was cut by 5 bases, the J end by 0 bases, with 10 bases between. The germline V gene has CDR1 SQVTM and CDR2 ANQGSEA. The CDR3 region has the DNA TGCAGCGTTCTGAAACACCCGAACACCGGGGAGCTGTTTTTT. Encoded protein: CSVLKHPNTGELFF.

This chain joins TRBV5-5 and TRBJ2-3; 10 bases are a match to TRBD2. This CDR3 region has 15 residues. CDR1 SGHKS and CDR2 YYEKEE come from the germline V gene (reference sequence). Germline trimming cut 4 bases from V and 4 bases from J; bases unmatched to any gene: 6. CDR3 nucleotides: TGTGCCAGCAGCGAGCTAGCGGGAGTTGCAGATACGCAGTATTTT. Its translation: CASSELAGVADTQYF. Together with reference TRBV5-5 and TRBJ2-3, the CDR3 gives the full variable domain: DAGVTQSPTHLIKTRGQQVTLRCSPISGHKSVSWYQQVLGQGPQFIFQYYEKEERGRGNFPDRFSARQFPNYSSELNVNALLLGDSALYLCASSELAGVADTQYFGPGTRLTVL.

The chain recombines TRBV6-1 with TRBJ1-4, with 8 bases aligning to TRBD1. Germline V gives CDR1 MNHNS, CDR2 SASEGT. The CDR3 sequence is 16 residues long. The junction had 8 bases not matched to a gene; V was cut back by 0 bases and J by 8 bases. DNA for the CDR3: TGTGCCAGCAGTGAAGCGTTAGGACAGGGAGGGGAAAAACTGTTTTTT. This sequence encodes CASSEALGQGGEKLFF.

The chain couples TRBV28 to TRBJ2-1; 9 positions match TRBD2. Germline values: CDR1 MDHEN, CDR2 SYDVKM. This CDR3 has 15 amino acids. Germline trimming cut 3 bases from V and 7 bases from J; bases unmatched to any gene: 7. The CDR3 region has the DNA TGTGCCAGCAGTTTCGGCGGGAGGGGCGGGAATGAGCAGTTCTTC. Amino acid sequence: CASSFGGRGGNEQFF.

V is TRBV4-1 and J is TRBJ1-6; no firm D call. This CDR3 comprises 16 residues. Germline lookup yields CDR1 MGHRA and CDR2 YSYEKL. V dropped 3 bases and J dropped 4 bases, with 13 bases sitting between them. CDR3 region: CASSQTALPYNSPLHF. The CDR3, as DNA: TGCGCCAGCAGCCAGACTGCGCTGCCATATAATTCACCCCTCCACTTT.

V and J are TRBV28 and TRBJ1-1; TRBD1 might be the D (5 bases). CDR3 length: 14 residues. The V gene lost 7 bases and the J gene lost 4 bases, with 16 bases spanning the gap. Germline lookup yields CDR1 MDHEN and CDR2 SYDVKM. The CDR3, as DNA: TGTGCCAGCACCCGGGAGGGGCGCGGCACTGAAGCTTTCTTT. Translated: CASTREGRGTEAFF. Drawing the rest from reference TRBV28 and TRBJ1-1, the complete variable domain is DVKVTQSSRYLVKRTGEKVFLECVQDMDHENMFWYRQDPGLGLRLIYFSYDVKMKEKGDIPEGYSVSREKKERFSLILESASTNQTSMYLCASTREGRGTEAFFGQGTRLTVV.

The sample holds one count of this clone. The V call is TRBV6-6, the J call TRBJ2-2; D perhaps matches TRBD1 (6 bases). CDR3 length equals 16 residues. Germline CDR1 is MNHNY and CDR2 is SVGAGI (reference sequence). Trimming left V 5 bases short and J 8 bases short, with 21 bases between. The CDR3 sequence is CASSLSFYRDAGELFF. The CDR3 nucleotides read TGTGCCAGCAGTCTCTCATTCTACAGGGACGCTGGGGAGCTGTTTTTT.

The chain joins TRBV2 to TRBJ1-3, with D possibly TRBD1 on 5 matching bases. Germline assignment: CDR1 SNHLY and CDR2 FYNNEI. Between the trimmed V and J ends, which lost 2 bases and 0 bases, there was a span of 11 bases. This CDR3 spans 16 amino acids. The CDR3 nucleotides read TGTGCCAGCAGTGAATTTGGGGGGACCTCTGGAAACACCATATATTTT. Amino acids: CASSEFGGTSGNTIYF.

This sequence joins TRBV19 and TRBJ2-7, with TRBD1 matching 8 bases. Germline lookup yields CDR1 LNHDA and CDR2 SQIVND (reference sequence). This CDR3 contains 14 residues. V trimming: 5 bases; J trimming: 4 bases; junction bases outside the gene matches: 7. This CDR3 is CASSAGQGGYEQYF. The CDR3 bases are TGTGCCAGTAGTGCCGGACAGGGTGGGTACGAGCAGTACTTC.

This sequence joins TRBV5-1 and TRBJ2-1; 8 bases align to TRBD2. With V trimmed by 2 bases and J by 4 bases, 5 bases remained unmatched. Germline CDR1 and CDR2: SGHRS and YFSETQ. The CDR3 loop spans 15 amino acids. CDR3 in amino acids: CASSLYSGDYNEQFF. The DNA for the CDR3 is TGCGCCAGCAGCTTATATAGCGGGGATTACAATGAGCAGTTCTTC.

The chain uses TRBV20-1 and TRBJ1-1, with D perhaps TRBD1 (5 bases). The V end lost 5 bases, the J end lost 11 bases, and 12 bases lay between the germline ends. The germline gives CDR1 DFQATT, CDR2 SNEGSKA (reference sequence). The CDR3 sequence is 10 residues long. CDR3 loop: CSAGGGPAFF. The CDR3 coding sequence is TGCAGTGCTGGCGGGGGACCGGCTTTCTTT.

This rearrangement joins TRBV19 to TRBJ1-5; TRBD1 matches 7 bases. CDR3 length: 14 residues. Trimming cost V 5 bases and J 7 bases; bases outside gene matches: 8. Germline V lookup: CDR1 LNHDA, CDR2 SQIVND (reference sequence). The DNA for the CDR3 is TGTGCCAGTAGTGCACAGACAGGGCAACAGCCCCAGCATTTT. Translated: CASSAQTGQQPQHF. The full variable domain, its missing parts supplied by reference TRBV19 and TRBJ1-5, is DGGITQSPKYLFRKEGQNVTLSCEQNLNHDAMYWYRQDPGQGLRLIYYSQIVNDFQKGDIAEGYSVSREKKESFPLTVTSAQKNPTAFYLCASSAQTGQQPQHFGDGTRLSIL.

The rearrangement joins TRBV7-3 to TRBJ1-1, with TRBD1 matching 9 bases. Germline lookup yields CDR1 SGHTA and CDR2 FQGTGA. J lost 5 bases, V lost 5 bases, and 12 bases had no gene match. CDR3 length: 16 residues. The CDR3 reads CASSPSGGDRVTEAFF. The CDR3 region has the DNA TGTGCCAGCAGCCCCTCTGGGGGGGACAGGGTGACTGAAGCTTTCTTT.

The rearrangement uses TRBV29-1 and TRBJ1-1; TRBD1 matches at 10 bases. CDR1 is SQVTM and CDR2 is ANQGSEA in the germline V gene. V shed 6 bases, J shed 5 bases, and the junction held 3 bases outside the gene matches. CDR3 length: 12 residues. CDR3 loop: CSVTGGETEAFF. Here the CDR3 DNA reads TGCAGCGTGACAGGGGGCGAGACTGAAGCTTTCTTT.

The chain joins TRBV28 to TRBJ2-7, with a tentative D call TRBD1 (6 bases). Germline CDR1 reads MDHEN; CDR2 reads SYDVKM. This CDR3 region has 13 residues. V lost 5 bases and J 2 bases, leaving 10 bases between the germline ends. Here the CDR3 reads CASSTGPTYEQYF. DNA for the CDR3: TGTGCCAGCAGTACAGGGCCCACCTACGAGCAGTACTTC.

The rearrangement joins TRBV6-1 to TRBJ2-1; 11 positions match TRBD2. This CDR3 has 16 residues. The germline V gene has CDR1 MNHNS and CDR2 SASEGT. V dropped 3 bases and J dropped 9; count of bases not matched to a gene: 10. CDR3 loop: CASSDHSGRAHSEQFF. The CDR3, as DNA: TGTGCCAGCAGTGACCATAGCGGGAGGGCCCACTCTGAGCAGTTCTTC.

V and J are TRBV28 and TRBJ2-5, with 8 nucleotides matching TRBD2. CDR3 length: 14 residues. After removal of 7 bases from V and 4 bases from J, the junction contained 8 bases not matched to a gene. The germline gives CDR1 MDHEN, CDR2 SYDVKM. The CDR3 region is CASTSGGQLETQYF. DNA for the CDR3: TGTGCCAGCACCTCGGGGGGGCAATTAGAGACCCAGTACTTC. Variable domain in full (rest from reference TRBV28 and TRBJ2-5): DVKVTQSSRYLVKRTGEKVFLECVQDMDHENMFWYRQDPGLGLRLIYFSYDVKMKEKGDIPEGYSVSREKKERFSLILESASTNQTSMYLCASTSGGQLETQYFGPGTRLLVL.

The sample holds one count of this clone. The V and J genes are TRBV28 and TRBJ2-1, with 10 nucleotides matching TRBD2. The J segment lost 1 base and the V segment lost 11 bases, leaving 11 bases of the junction unmatched. The CDR3 has 16 residues. The germline gives CDR1 MDHEN, CDR2 SYDVKM. The CDR3 loop reads CAVGTSDELSYNEQFF. The CDR3 nucleotides read TGTGCCGTAGGGACTAGCGACGAATTATCCTACAATGAGCAGTTCTTC.

This rearrangement joins TRBV19 to TRBJ2-7; D is possibly TRBD2 (7 bases). The CDR3 length is 12 residues. CDR1 is LNHDA, CDR2 SQIVND, per germline (reference sequence). Trimming removed 4 bases at V and 4 bases at J, with 8 bases between. CDR3 in DNA: TGTGCCAGTAGTAAGGGGGGGTACGAGCAGTACTTC. Protein product: CASSKGGYEQYF.

The rearrangement joins TRBV28 to TRBJ1-1; 7 nucleotides agree with TRBD1. The junction had 6 bases not matched to a gene; V was cut back by 5 bases and J by 0 bases. The CDR3 is made up of 15 amino acids. Germline-derived CDR1 and CDR2 are MDHEN and SYDVKM. The CDR3 is CASSRQGQMNTEAFF. In DNA form, the CDR3 reads TGTGCCAGCAGTAGACAGGGCCAAATGAACACTGAAGCTTTCTTT.

This clone was recorded only once. The V gene is TRBV12-5, the J gene TRBJ2-1, with D unresolved. The length of the CDR3 is 14 residues. V lost 6 bases and J 6 bases, leaving 15 bases between the germline ends. CDR1 LGHNT and CDR2 FRNRAP come from the germline V gene. The DNA of the CDR3 is TGTGCTAGTGGATCCAGTATGGTGATCAATGAGCAGTTCTTC. This sequence encodes CASGSSMVINEQFF.

This clone was observed a handful of times. The chain has TRBV6-5 and TRBJ2-7; weak D call: TRBD1 (6 bases). CDR3 length: 15 residues. The germline V and J ends were trimmed by 0 bases and 2 bases, with 11 bases remaining between them. Germline CDR1 reads MNHEY; CDR2 reads SVGAGI. The CDR3 DNA follows: TGTGCCAGCAGTTACTCCTTGGACAGCGCCTACGAGCAGTACTTC. Amino acids: CASSYSLDSAYEQYF.

The V gene is TRBV2, the J gene TRBJ2-7; TRBD1 matches at 8 bases. Trimming removed 8 bases from V and 4 bases from J; junction bases left unmatched: 7. The CDR3 extends over 13 amino acids. Germline values: CDR1 SNHLY, CDR2 FYNNEI. The CDR3 loop is CASGLGTGYEQYF. CDR3 nucleotide sequence: TGTGCCAGCGGGCTAGGGACAGGTTACGAGCAGTACTTC.

The chain combines TRBV28 with TRBJ2-7; unclear D gene. The CDR3 consists of 13 residues. Trimming removed 6 bases at V and 1 base at J, with 10 bases between. CDR1 is MDHEN and CDR2 is SYDVKM in the germline V gene. The CDR3 DNA follows: TGTGCCAGCAGCCTTGGTAGTTCCTACGAGCAGTACTTC. Translating it yields CASSLGSSYEQYF.